A single sample gave rise to the 3 T cell receptor beta chains below, sequenced in a study of metastatic and nonmetastatic thyroid tumors. TCRdb used MiXCR to call clones anew from the PCR reads. The repertoire consists of around 8,700 clones, with about 26% occurring once and the leading ten covering about 6.3%. All patients reached thyroid surgery having received no treatment beforehand. The sequencing input was adjacent normal tissue. Receptor source: a female donor with papillary thyroid cancer or a benign thyroid nodule (not recorded which). Some clones in this sample may be carry-over from other donors' samples.

By sample share, this clone is medium-sized. The chain employs TRBV19 and TRBJ2-1, with a tentative D call TRBD1 (7 bases). Germline lookup yields CDR1 LNHDA and CDR2 SQIVND (reference sequence). This CDR3 is 15 amino acids long. Trimming stripped 3 bases from V and 7 bases from J, with 16 bases between. In nucleotides, the CDR3 is TGTGCCAGTAGTATCCGGAGGGCAGGGGGAAATGAGCAGTTCTTC. It yields the protein CASSIRRAGGNEQFF.

The chain has TRBV7-3 and TRBJ2-1; TRBD2 aligns across 7 bases. The CDR3 loop spans 17 amino acids. Germline trimming cut 4 bases from V and 4 bases from J; bases unmatched to any gene: 13. CDR1 is SGHTA, CDR2 FQGTGA, per germline. CDR3 sequence reads: CASSSFNGRGAYNEQFF. The CDR3 nucleotides read TGTGCCAGCAGCTCCTTTAATGGGAGGGGCGCATACAATGAGCAGTTCTTC.

This clone was seen repeatedly, ten times or more. The chain links TRBV20-1 to TRBJ2-1; TRBD2 aligns across 9 bases. The CDR3 extends over 13 amino acids. The trim removed 5 bases at V and 8 bases at J, leaving 7 bases unmatched. Germline V gene lookup returns CDR1 DFQATT and CDR2 SNEGSKA (reference sequence). The CDR3 sequence is CSAPLAGLYEQFF. CDR3 DNA: TGCAGTGCTCCCCTAGCGGGACTCTATGAGCAGTTCTTC.